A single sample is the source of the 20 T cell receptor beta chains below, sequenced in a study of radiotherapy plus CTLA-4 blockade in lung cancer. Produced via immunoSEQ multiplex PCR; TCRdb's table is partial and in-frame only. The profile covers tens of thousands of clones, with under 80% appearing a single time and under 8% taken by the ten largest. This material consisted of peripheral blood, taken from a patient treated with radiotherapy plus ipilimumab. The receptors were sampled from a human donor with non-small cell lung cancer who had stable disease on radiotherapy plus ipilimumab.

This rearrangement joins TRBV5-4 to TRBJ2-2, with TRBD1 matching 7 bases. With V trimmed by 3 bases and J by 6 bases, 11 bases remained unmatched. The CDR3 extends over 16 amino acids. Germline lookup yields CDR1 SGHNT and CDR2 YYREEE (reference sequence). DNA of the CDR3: TGTGCCAGCAGCTCGCTAACCAGGGGGTTAGCCGGGGAGCTGTTTTTT. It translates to CASSSLTRGLAGELFF.

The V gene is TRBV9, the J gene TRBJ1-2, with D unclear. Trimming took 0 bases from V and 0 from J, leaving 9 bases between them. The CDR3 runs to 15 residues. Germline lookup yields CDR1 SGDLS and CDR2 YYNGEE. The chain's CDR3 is CASSVDHSANYGYTF. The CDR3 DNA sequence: TGTGCCAGCAGCGTAGACCACAGTGCTAACTATGGCTACACCTTC.

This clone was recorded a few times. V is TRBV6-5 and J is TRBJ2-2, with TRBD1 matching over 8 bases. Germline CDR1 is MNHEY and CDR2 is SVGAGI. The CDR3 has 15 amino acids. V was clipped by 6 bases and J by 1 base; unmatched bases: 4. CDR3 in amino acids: CASRIQGVNTGELFF. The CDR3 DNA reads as TGTGCCAGCAGGATACAGGGGGTGAACACCGGGGAGCTGTTTTTT.

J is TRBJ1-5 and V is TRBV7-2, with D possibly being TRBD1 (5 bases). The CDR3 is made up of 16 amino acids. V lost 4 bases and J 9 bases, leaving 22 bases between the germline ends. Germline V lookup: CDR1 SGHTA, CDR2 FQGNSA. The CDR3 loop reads CASSSYRGRAEGPQHF. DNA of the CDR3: TGTGCCAGCAGCTCCTACCGGGGGAGGGCGGAGGGGCCCCAGCATTTT.

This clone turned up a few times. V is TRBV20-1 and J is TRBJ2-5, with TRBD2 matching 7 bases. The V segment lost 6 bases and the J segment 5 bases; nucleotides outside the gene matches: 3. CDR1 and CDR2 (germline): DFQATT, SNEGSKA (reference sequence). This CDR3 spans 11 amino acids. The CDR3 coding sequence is TGCAGTGCCGGCGGGGGTGAGACCCAGTACTTC. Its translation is CSAGGGETQYF.

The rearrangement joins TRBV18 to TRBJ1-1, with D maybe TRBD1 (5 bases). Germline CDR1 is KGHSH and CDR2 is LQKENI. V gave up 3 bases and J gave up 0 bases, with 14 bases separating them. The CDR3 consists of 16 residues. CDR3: CASSPVRQSVNTEAFF. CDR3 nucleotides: TGTGCCAGCTCACCCGTTAGACAGTCCGTGAACACTGAAGCTTTCTTT.

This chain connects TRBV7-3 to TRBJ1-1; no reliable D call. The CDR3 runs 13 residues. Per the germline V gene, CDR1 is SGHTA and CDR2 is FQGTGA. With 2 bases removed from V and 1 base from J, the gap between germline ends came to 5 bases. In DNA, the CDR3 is TGTGCCAGCAGCTTACAGTCGAACACTGAAGCTTTCTTT. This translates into CASSLQSNTEAFF. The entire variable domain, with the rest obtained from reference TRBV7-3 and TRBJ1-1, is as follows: GAGVSQTPSNKVTEKGKYVELRCDPISGHTALYWYRQSLGQGPEFLIYFQGTGAADDSGLPNDRFFAVRPEGSVSTLKIQRTERGDSAVYLCASSLQSNTEAFFGQGTRLTVV.

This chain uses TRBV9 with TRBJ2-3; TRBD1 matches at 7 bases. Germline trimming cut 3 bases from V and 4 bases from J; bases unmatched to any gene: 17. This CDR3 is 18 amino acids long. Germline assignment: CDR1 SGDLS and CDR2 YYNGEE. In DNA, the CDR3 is TGTGCCAGCAGCGCCCGACCCGGGGACAGAAGTAACTCAGATACGCAGTATTTT. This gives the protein CASSARPGDRSNSDTQYF.

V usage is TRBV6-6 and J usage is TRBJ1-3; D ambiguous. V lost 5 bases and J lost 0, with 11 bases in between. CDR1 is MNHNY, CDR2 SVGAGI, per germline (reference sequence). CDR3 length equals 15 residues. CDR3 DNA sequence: TGTGCCAGCAGTACTGCGGGGTACTCTGGAAACACCATATATTTT. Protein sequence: CASSTAGYSGNTIYF.

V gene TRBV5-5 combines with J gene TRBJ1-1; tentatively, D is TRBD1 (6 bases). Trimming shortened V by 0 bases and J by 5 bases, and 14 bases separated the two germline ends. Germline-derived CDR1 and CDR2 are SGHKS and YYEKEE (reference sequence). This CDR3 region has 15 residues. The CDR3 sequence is CASSLAGVIGTEAFF. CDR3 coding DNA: TGTGCCAGCAGCTTGGCAGGGGTTATAGGAACTGAAGCTTTCTTT. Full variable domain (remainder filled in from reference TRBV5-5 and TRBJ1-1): DAGVTQSPTHLIKTRGQQVTLRCSPISGHKSVSWYQQVLGQGPQFIFQYYEKEERGRGNFPDRFSARQFPNYSSELNVNALLLGDSALYLCASSLAGVIGTEAFFGQGTRLTVV.

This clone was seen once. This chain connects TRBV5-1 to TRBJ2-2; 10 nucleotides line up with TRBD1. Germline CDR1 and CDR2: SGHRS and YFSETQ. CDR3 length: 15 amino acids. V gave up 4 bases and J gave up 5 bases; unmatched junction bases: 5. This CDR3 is CASSLDRGETGELFF. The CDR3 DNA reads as TGCGCCAGCAGCCTGGACAGGGGGGAAACCGGGGAGCTGTTTTTT.

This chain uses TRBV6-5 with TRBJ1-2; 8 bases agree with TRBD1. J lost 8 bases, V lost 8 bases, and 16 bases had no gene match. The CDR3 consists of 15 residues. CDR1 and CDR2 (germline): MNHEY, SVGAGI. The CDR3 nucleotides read TGTGCCAGCTCTGAGGACAGGGAGGTGAGCGGAGGCTACACCTTC. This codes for CASSEDREVSGGYTF.

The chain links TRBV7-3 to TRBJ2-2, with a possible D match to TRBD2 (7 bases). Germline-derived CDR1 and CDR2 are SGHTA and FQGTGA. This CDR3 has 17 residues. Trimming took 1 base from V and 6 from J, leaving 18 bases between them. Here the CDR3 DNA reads TGTGCCAGCAGCTTAAACGGGGGGCTACGATCCCCCGGGGAGCTGTTTTTT. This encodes CASSLNGGLRSPGELFF.

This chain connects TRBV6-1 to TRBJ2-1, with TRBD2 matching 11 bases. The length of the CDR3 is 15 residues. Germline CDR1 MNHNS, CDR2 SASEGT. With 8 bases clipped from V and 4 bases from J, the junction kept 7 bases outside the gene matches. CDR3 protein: CASESSGGSYNEQFF. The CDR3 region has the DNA TGTGCCAGCGAATCTAGCGGGGGGTCATACAATGAGCAGTTCTTC.

Here the CDR3 DNA reads TGTGCCAGCAGTGAATTTTGCAGGCAGGTTAGCAATCAGCCCCAGCATTTT. It is translated as CASSEFCRQVSNQPQHF. This chain connects TRBV25-1 to TRBJ1-5; D gene uncertain. Trimming took 1 base from V and 0 from J, leaving 13 bases between them. The CDR3 length is 17 residues. Per the germline V gene, CDR1 is MGHDK and CDR2 is SYGVNS.

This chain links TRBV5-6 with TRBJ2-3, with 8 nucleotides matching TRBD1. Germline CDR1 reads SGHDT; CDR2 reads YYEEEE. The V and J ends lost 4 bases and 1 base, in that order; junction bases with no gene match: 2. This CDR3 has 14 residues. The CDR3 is CASSGTGRTDTQYF. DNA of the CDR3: TGTGCCAGCAGCGGGACAGGACGCACAGATACGCAGTATTTT.

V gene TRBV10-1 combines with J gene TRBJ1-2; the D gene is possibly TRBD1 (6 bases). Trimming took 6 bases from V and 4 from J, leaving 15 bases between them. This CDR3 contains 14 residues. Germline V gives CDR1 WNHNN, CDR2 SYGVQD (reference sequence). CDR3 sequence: CASRGGGALYGYTF. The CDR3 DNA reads TGCGCCAGCAGGGGAGGGGGGGCCCTCTATGGCTACACCTTC.

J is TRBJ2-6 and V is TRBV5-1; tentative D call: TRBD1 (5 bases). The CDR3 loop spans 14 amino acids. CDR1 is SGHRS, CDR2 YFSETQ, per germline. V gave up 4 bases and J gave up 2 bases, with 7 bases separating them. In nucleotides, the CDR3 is TGCGCCAGCAGCCCAGGGCCTGGGGCCAACGTCCTGACTTTC. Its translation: CASSPGPGANVLTF.

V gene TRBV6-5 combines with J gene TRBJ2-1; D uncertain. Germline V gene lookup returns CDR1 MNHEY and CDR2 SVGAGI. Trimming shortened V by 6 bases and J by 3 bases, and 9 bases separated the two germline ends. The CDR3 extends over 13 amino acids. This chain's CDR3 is CASSRHFYNEQFF. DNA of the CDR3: TGTGCCAGCAGCCGGCACTTCTACAATGAGCAGTTCTTC.

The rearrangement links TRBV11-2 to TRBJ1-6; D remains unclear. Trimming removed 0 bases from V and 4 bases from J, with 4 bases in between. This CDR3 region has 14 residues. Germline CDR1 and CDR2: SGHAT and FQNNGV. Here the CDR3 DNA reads TGTGCCAGCAGCTTAGAGGGGTATAATTCACCCCTCCACTTT. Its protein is CASSLEGYNSPLHF.